The T cell receptor beta chain under discussion was sequenced for a study of blood T cell repertoires in COVID-19. Enrollees, roughly 18 to 89 years old, lived in approximately 24 US areas. Researchers sorted participants into cohorts using their self-reported clinical history. V lost 6 bases, J lost 0 bases, and 9 bases stayed unmatched. Germline values: CDR1 MNHEY, CDR2 SMNVEV (reference sequence). CDR3 size: 16 residues. The repertoire was sequenced with immunoSEQ multiplex PCR; TCRdb's copy has only in-frame clones and lacks some. This sample carries 200,000 or so clones, under 85% of them seen once, and the ten largest clones take 1.8%.

The receptor comes from a man aged 55 to 70 who had recovered from COVID-19. This rearrangement joins TRBV27 to TRBJ2-3; 7 nucleotides line up with TRBD1. The sequencing sample was made of PBMCs or T cells enriched from blood (not recorded which). CDR3 nucleotides: TGTGCCAGCAGAGTTTTGGGGACAGTGAGCACAGATACGCAGTATTTT. This gives the protein CASRVLGTVSTDTQYF.